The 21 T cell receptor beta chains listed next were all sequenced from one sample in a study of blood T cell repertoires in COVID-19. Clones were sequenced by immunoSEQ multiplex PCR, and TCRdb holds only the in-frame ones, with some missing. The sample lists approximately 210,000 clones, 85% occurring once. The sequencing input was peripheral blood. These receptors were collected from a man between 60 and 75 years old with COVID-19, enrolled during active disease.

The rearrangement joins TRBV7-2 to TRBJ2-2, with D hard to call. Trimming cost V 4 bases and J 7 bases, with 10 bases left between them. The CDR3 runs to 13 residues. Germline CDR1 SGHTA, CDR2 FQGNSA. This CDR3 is CASSSLRGGELFF. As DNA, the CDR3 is TGTGCCAGCAGCTCCCTCCGCGGCGGGGAGCTGTTTTTT.

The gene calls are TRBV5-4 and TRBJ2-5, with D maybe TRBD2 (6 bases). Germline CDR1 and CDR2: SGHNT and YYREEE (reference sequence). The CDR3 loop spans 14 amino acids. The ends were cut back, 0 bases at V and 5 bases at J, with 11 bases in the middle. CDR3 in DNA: TGTGCCAGCAGCTTGGCCGGGGGTCGGGAGACCCAGTACTTC. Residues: CASSLAGGRETQYF. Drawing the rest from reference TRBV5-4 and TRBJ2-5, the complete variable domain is ETGVTQSPTHLIKTRGQQVTLRCSSQSGHNTVSWYQQALGQGPQFIFQYYREEENGRGNFPPRFSGLQFPNYSSELNVNALELDDSALYLCASSLAGGRETQYFGPGTRLLVL.

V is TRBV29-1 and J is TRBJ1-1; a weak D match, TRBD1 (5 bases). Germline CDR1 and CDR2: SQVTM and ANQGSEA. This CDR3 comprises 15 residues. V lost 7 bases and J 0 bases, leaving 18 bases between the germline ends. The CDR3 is CSALTGGRMNTEAFF. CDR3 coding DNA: TGCAGCGCTTTGACCGGGGGGAGAATGAACACTGAAGCTTTCTTT.

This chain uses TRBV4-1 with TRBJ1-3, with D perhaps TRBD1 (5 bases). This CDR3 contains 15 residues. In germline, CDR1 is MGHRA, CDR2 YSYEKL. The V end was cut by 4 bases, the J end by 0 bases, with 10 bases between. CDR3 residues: CASSLQDTSGNTIYF. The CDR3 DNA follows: TGCGCCAGCAGCCTACAGGACACCTCTGGAAACACCATATATTTT.

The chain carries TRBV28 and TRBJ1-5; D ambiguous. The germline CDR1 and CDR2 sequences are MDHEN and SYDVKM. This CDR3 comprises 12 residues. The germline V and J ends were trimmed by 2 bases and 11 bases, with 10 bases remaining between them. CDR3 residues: CASSLGLPTQHF. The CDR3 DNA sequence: TGTGCCAGCAGTTTAGGACTTCCAACCCAGCATTTT.

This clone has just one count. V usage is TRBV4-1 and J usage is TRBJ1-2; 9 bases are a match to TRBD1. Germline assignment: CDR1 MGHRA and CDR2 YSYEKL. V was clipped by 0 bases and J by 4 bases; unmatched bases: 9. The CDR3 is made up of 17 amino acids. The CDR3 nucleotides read TGCGCCAGCAGCCAAGATCGGGGACAGGGCCGATTCTATGGCTACACCTTC. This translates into CASSQDRGQGRFYGYTF.

The CDR3, as DNA: TGTGCCAGCAGCTTAGCAGGGGGCTATGGCTACACCTTC. It is translated as CASSLAGGYGYTF. The chain has TRBV7-9 and TRBJ1-2, with D perhaps matching TRBD1 (6 bases). Trimming stripped 0 bases from V and 4 bases from J, with 6 bases between. The germline CDR1 and CDR2 sequences are SEHNR and FQNEAQ (reference sequence). The CDR3 covers 13 residues.

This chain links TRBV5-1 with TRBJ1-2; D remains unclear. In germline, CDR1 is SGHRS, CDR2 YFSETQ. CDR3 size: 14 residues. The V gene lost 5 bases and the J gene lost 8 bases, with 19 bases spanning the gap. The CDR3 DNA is TGCGCCAGCAGAAATACTAATCCATTGGAGGGCTACACCTTC. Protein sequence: CASRNTNPLEGYTF.

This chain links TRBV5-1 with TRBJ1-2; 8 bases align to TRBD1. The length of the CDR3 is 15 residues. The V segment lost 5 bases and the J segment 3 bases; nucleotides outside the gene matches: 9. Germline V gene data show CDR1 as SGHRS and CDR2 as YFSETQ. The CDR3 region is CASRSGQGGDYGYTF. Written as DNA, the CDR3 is TGCGCCAGCAGAAGTGGACAGGGCGGGGACTATGGCTACACCTTC.

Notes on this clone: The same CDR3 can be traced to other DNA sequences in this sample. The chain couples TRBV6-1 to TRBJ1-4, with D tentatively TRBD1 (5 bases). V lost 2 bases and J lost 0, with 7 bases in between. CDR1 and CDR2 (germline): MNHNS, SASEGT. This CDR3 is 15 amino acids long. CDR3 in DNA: TGTGCCAGCAGTGAACAGGGTGCAACTAATGAAAAACTGTTTTTT. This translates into CASSEQGATNEKLFF.

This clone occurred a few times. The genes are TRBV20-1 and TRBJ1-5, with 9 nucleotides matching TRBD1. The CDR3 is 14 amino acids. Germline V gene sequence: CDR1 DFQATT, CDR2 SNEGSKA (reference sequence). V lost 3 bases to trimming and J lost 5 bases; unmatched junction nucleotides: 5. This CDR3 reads CSASPTGGYQPQHF. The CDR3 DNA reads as TGCAGTGCTAGTCCTACAGGGGGCTATCAGCCCCAGCATTTT.

CDR3: CASSVDPRQGSHSPLHF. The CDR3, as DNA: TGTGCCAGCAGCGTAGACCCCCGACAGGGTAGCCATTCACCCCTCCACTTT. The chain couples TRBV9 to TRBJ1-6; 7 bases are shared with TRBD1. Germline V gene lookup returns CDR1 SGDLS and CDR2 YYNGEE. The CDR3 totals 17 residues. The V gene end was trimmed by 0 bases and the J gene end by 8 bases; junction bases not matched to a gene: 11. The full variable domain, with the rest looked up from reference TRBV9 and TRBJ1-6, is DSGVTQTPKHLITATGQRVTLRCSPRSGDLSVYWYQQSLDQGLQFLIQYYNGEERAKGNILERFSAQQFPDLHSELNLSSLELGDSALYFCASSVDPRQGSHSPLHFGNGTRLTVT.

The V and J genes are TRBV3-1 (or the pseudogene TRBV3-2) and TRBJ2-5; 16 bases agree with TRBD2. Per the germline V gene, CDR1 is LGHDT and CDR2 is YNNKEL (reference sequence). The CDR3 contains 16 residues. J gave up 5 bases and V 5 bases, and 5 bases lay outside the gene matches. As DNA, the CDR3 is TGTGCCAGCAGCAAGGGACTAGCGGGAGGGCCCGAGACCCAGTACTTC. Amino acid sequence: CASSKGLAGGPETQYF.

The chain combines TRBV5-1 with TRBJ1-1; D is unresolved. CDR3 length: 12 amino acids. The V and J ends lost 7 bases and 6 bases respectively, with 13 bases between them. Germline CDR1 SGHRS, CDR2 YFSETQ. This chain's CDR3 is CASRQDGPEAFF. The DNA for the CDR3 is TGCGCCAGCCGGCAGGATGGGCCTGAAGCTTTCTTT.

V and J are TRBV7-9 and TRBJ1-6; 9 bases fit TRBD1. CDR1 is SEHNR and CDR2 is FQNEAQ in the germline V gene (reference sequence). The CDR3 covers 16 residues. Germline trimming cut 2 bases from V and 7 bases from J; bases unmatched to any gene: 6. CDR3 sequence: CASSLTRDRGNSPLHF. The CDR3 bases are TGTGCCAGCAGCTTAACCCGTGACAGGGGGAATTCACCCCTCCACTTT.

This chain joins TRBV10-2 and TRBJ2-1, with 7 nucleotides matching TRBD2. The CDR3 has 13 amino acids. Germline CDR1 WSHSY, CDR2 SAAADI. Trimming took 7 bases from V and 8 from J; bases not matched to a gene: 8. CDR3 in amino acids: CASKASGVDEQFF. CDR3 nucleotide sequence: TGCGCCAGCAAGGCTAGCGGTGTCGATGAGCAGTTCTTC.

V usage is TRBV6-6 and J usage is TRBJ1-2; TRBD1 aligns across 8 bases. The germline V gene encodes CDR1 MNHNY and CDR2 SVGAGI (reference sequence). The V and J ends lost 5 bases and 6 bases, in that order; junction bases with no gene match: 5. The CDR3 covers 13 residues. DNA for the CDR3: TGTGCCAGCAGTCCCGGGACAGGTCATGGCTACACCTTC. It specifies CASSPGTGHGYTF.

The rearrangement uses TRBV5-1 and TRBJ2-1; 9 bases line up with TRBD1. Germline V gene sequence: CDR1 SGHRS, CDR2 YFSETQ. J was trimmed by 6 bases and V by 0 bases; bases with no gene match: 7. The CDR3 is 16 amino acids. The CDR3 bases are TGCGCCAGCAGCTTGGACGGACAGGGGTCTGGCAATGAGCAGTTCTTC. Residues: CASSLDGQGSGNEQFF.

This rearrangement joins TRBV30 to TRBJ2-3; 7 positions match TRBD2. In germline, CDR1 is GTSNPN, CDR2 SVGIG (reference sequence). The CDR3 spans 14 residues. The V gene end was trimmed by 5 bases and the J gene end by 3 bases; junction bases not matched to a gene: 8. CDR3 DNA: TGTGCCTGGGGAAGGGAGGGGTTGACAGATACGCAGTATTTT. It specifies CAWGREGLTDTQYF.

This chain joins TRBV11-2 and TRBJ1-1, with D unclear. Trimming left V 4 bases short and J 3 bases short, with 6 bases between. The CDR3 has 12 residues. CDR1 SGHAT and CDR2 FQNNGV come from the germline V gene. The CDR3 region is CASSYEDTEAFF. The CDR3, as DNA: TGTGCCAGCAGCTATGAGGACACTGAAGCTTTCTTT.

The CDR3 DNA reads as TGTGCCAGCAGCGAGACTGACAGGGGTCGGTATGGCTACACCTTC. This translates into CASSETDRGRYGYTF. The V gene is TRBV25-1, the J gene TRBJ1-2, with TRBD1 identical over 8 bases. This CDR3 contains 15 residues. The J segment lost 5 bases and the V segment lost 6 bases, leaving 11 bases of the junction unmatched. Germline V gene sequence: CDR1 MGHDK, CDR2 SYGVNS.